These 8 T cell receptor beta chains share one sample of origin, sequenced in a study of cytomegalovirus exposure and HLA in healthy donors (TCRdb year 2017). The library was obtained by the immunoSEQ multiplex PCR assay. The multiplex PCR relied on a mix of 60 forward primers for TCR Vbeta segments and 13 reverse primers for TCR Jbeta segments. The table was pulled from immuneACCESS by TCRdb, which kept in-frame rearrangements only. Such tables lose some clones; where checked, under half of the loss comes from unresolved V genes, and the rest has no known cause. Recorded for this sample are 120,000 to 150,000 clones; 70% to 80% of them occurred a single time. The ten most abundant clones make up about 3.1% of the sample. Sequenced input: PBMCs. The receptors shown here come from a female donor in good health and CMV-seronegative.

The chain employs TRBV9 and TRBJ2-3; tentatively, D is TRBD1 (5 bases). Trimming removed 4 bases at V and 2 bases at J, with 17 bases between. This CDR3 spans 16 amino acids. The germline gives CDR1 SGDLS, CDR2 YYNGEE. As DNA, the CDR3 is TGTGCCAGCAGCCCGACCCTACCTGGGGCCACAGATACGCAGTATTTT. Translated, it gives CASSPTLPGATDTQYF.

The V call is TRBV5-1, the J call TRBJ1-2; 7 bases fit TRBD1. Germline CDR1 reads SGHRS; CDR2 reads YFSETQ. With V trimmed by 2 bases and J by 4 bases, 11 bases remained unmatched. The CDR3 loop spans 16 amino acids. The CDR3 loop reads CASSFRQGSSFYGYTF. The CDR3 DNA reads TGCGCCAGCAGCTTTAGACAGGGAAGCAGCTTCTATGGCTACACCTTC.

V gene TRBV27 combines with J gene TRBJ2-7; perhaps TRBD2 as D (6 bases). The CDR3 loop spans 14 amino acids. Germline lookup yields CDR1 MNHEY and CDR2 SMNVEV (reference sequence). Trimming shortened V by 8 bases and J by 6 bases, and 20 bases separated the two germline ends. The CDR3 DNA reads TGTGCCAGCGAGGGAGGACTTTCCCTAACCGAGCAGTACTTC. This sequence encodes CASEGGLSLTEQYF.

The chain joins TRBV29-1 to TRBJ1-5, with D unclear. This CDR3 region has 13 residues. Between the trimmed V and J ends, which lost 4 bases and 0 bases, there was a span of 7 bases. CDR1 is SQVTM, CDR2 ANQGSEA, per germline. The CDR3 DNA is TGCAGCGTTGCCCTAAATAGCAATCAGCCCCAGCATTTT. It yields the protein CSVALNSNQPQHF.

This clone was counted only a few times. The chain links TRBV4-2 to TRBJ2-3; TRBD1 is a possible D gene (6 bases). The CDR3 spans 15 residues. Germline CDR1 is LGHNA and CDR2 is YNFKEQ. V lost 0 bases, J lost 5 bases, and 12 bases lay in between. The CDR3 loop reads CASSQEPKGVDTQYF. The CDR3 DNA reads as TGTGCCAGCAGCCAAGAGCCTAAGGGGGTAGATACGCAGTATTTT.

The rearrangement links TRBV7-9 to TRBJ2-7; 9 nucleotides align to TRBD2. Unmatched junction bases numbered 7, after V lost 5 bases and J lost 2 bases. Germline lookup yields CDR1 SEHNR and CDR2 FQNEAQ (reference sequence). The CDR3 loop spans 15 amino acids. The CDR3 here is CASSPVTSGTYEQYF. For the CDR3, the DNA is TGTGCCAGCAGCCCCGTGACTAGCGGTACCTACGAGCAGTACTTC.

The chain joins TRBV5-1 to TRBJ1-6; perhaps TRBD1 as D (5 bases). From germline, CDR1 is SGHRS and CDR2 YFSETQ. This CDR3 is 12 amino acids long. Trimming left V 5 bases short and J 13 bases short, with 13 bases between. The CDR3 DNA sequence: TGCGCCAGCAGTCGAGACAGACCGCCCCTCCACTTT. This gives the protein CASSRDRPPLHF.

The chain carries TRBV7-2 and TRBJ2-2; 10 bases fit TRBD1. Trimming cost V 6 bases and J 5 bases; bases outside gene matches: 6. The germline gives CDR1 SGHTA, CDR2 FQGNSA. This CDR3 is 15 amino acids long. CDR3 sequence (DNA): TGTGCCAGCAGTACACGGACAGGGGGGACCGGGGAGCTGTTTTTT. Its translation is CASSTRTGGTGELFF.